The 20 T cell receptor beta chains given below trace back to one sample, sequenced in a study of T cells after posttransplantation cyclophosphamide. A marrow graft followed busulfan-fludarabine conditioning, with cyclophosphamide on days +3 and +4. TCRdb keeps only in-frame clones here, not all; method: immunoSEQ multiplex PCR. The repertoire has some 7,500 clones, none seen only once; the ten largest take 4.5% to 7%. The sequencing here drew on PBMCs, taken after allogeneic stem cell transplant with posttransplant cyclophosphamide. The receptors originated from a male patient in his late teens or twenties who received an allogeneic stem cell transplant from an unrelated donor, was CMV-positive, and had acute and chronic GVHD. Some T cells may originate from the graft donor.

This clone showed up many times. This chain joins TRBV7-9 and TRBJ2-5; 7 nucleotides align to TRBD2. The CDR3 covers 15 residues. Germline loops: CDR1 SEHNR, CDR2 FQNEAQ (reference sequence). V dropped 2 bases and J dropped 1; count of bases not matched to a gene: 4. CDR3 protein: CASSLRGDSQETQYF. DNA of the CDR3: TGTGCCAGCAGCTTACGGGGGGATTCCCAAGAGACCCAGTACTTC.

On this clone itself: With a much larger clone just one base away, this may be a read error. The chain combines TRBV5-6 with TRBJ1-3; no clear D gene. Germline values: CDR1 SGHDT, CDR2 YYEEEE. The CDR3 runs 12 residues. The CDR3 DNA is TGTGCCAGCAGCTTGGCCTCTGACACCACATATTTT. Its translation: CASSLASDTTYF.

This clone was counted at least ten times. The CDR3 DNA follows: TGTGCCAGCAGCCCGACAGGGGGACTCTATGGCTACACCTTC. As protein: CASSPTGGLYGYTF. The gene calls are TRBV9 and TRBJ1-2; 9 positions match TRBD1. The germline CDR1 and CDR2 sequences are SGDLS and YYNGEE. The V gene end was trimmed by 4 bases and the J gene end by 4 bases; junction bases not matched to a gene: 5. The CDR3 extends over 14 amino acids.

This clone was observed many times. In DNA, the CDR3 is TGTGCCAGCAGCCCTCTACAGGGGAAGTATAATTCACCCCTCCACTTT. It specifies CASSPLQGKYNSPLHF. This chain joins TRBV7-2 and TRBJ1-6; 7 bases are a match to TRBD1. V dropped 5 bases and J dropped 4; count of bases not matched to a gene: 8. CDR3 length: 16 amino acids. Germline assignment: CDR1 SGHTA and CDR2 FQGNSA.

This clone was seen repeatedly, ten times or more. The chain couples TRBV7-2 to TRBJ1-6, with D perhaps TRBD1 (6 bases). V lost 5 bases and J 7 bases, leaving 15 bases between the germline ends. From germline, CDR1 is SGHTA and CDR2 FQGNSA. The CDR3 spans 15 residues. The CDR3 loop reads CASSPSGGQNSPLHF. In DNA, the CDR3 is TGTGCCAGCAGCCCTAGCGGGGGGCAGAATTCACCCCTCCACTTT.

This clone was seen ten or more times. This chain connects TRBV5-4 to TRBJ1-1; weak D call: TRBD1 (5 bases). V was trimmed by 0 bases and J by 4 bases, leaving 13 bases between them. The CDR3 runs to 15 residues. The germline V gene encodes CDR1 SGHNT and CDR2 YYREEE (reference sequence). CDR3 loop: CASSLERGWVTEAFF. The CDR3 DNA reads TGTGCCAGCAGCTTGGAGCGGGGGTGGGTCACTGAAGCTTTCTTT. The full variable domain, completed using reference TRBV5-4 and TRBJ1-1, is ETGVTQSPTHLIKTRGQQVTLRCSSQSGHNTVSWYQQALGQGPQFIFQYYREEENGRGNFPPRFSGLQFPNYSSELNVNALELDDSALYLCASSLERGWVTEAFFGQGTRLTVV.

This clone has more than one count but fewer than ten. This sequence joins TRBV2 and TRBJ2-5; D is unresolved. There are 11 residues in the CDR3. Per the germline V gene, CDR1 is SNHLY and CDR2 is FYNNEI. Trimming cost V 5 bases and J 4 bases, with 5 bases left between them. The CDR3 loop reads CASSLGETQYF. CDR3 DNA: TGTGCCAGCAGTCTCGGAGAGACCCAGTACTTC.

At least ten counts were recorded for this clone. The J gene is TRBJ2-4, the V gene TRBV19, with D possibly TRBD1 on 6 matching bases. In germline, CDR1 is LNHDA, CDR2 SQIVND (reference sequence). This CDR3 spans 14 amino acids. The V and J ends lost 7 bases and 4 bases respectively, with 14 bases between them. The CDR3 reads CASTPGTLKNIQYF. The DNA for the CDR3 is TGTGCCAGTACCCCCGGGACACTAAAAAACATTCAGTACTTC.

The table lists this clone with many counts. This chain joins TRBV5-5 and TRBJ2-3; a possible D gene is TRBD2 (5 bases). The V end was cut by 5 bases, the J end by 1 base, with 11 bases between. The CDR3 runs to 14 residues. CDR1 SGHKS and CDR2 YYEKEE come from the germline V gene (reference sequence). The CDR3 loop reads CASRPDFGTDTQYF. CDR3 nucleotide sequence: TGTGCCAGCAGGCCGGACTTTGGCACAGATACGCAGTATTTT.

This clone was counted only a few times. The J gene is TRBJ2-5, the V gene TRBV11-2, with TRBD1 identical over 10 bases. CDR1 and CDR2 (germline): SGHAT, FQNNGV. This CDR3 contains 15 residues. The V segment lost 3 bases and the J segment 4 bases; nucleotides outside the gene matches: 5. The CDR3 bases are TGTGCCAGCAGCTTTTGGGACAGGGGATCAGAGACCCAGTACTTC. This translates into CASSFWDRGSETQYF.

This clone was detected ten times or more. This sequence joins TRBV7-8 and TRBJ2-1, with 7 bases that match TRBD2. The CDR3 totals 15 residues. Trimming took 1 base from V and 5 from J; bases not matched to a gene: 5. Germline V gives CDR1 SGHVS, CDR2 FQNEAQ. CDR3: CASSLGGGTDNEQFF. In DNA, the CDR3 is TGTGCCAGCAGCTTAGGCGGGGGAACTGACAATGAGCAGTTCTTC.

The table lists this clone with many counts. DNA of the CDR3: TGTGCCAGCAGCTTGGGCGGCGGGGGGCCCTATGAGCAGTTCTTC. It encodes CASSLGGGGPYEQFF. V usage is TRBV5-4 and J usage is TRBJ2-1; 8 nucleotides align to TRBD2. The germline V gene has CDR1 SGHNT and CDR2 YYREEE (reference sequence). V lost 0 bases to trimming and J lost 8 bases; unmatched junction nucleotides: 7. CDR3 length: 15 amino acids.

By proportion, this clone is medium-sized (0.01 to 0.1%). The rearrangement joins TRBV4-3 to TRBJ1-1, with TRBD1 matching over 7 bases. Germline V lookup: CDR1 LGHNA, CDR2 YSLEER. The V segment lost 3 bases and the J segment 3 bases; nucleotides outside the gene matches: 4. CDR3 length: 14 amino acids. CDR3 DNA: TGCGCCAGCAGCCACCGGACAGGAGACACTGAAGCTTTCTTT. As protein: CASSHRTGDTEAFF.

This clone was observed many times. Other DNA sequences in this sample translate to the same CDR3. V and J are TRBV19 and TRBJ1-2, with 11 bases fitting TRBD1. V shed 6 bases and J 6 bases; nucleotides not matched to a gene: 9. The germline V gene encodes CDR1 LNHDA and CDR2 SQIVND (reference sequence). CDR3 length: 15 residues. In DNA form, the CDR3 reads TGTGCCAGTAGCCCGGACAGGGGGCCGTATAATGGCTACACCTTC. It encodes CASSPDRGPYNGYTF.

Ten or more counts support this clone. The chain has TRBV10-2 and TRBJ1-1; D remains unclear. The CDR3 runs to 13 residues. Germline CDR1 reads WSHSY; CDR2 reads SAAADI. Trimming removed 2 bases at V and 2 bases at J, with 6 bases between. CDR3 nucleotide sequence: TGCGCCAGCAGTGAGCCCTTTAACACTGAAGCTTTCTTT. This gives the protein CASSEPFNTEAFF.

This clone occurred many times. V is TRBV5-5 and J is TRBJ2-5; 8 positions agree with TRBD2. V shed 0 bases, J shed 14 bases, and the junction held 12 bases outside the gene matches. Germline CDR1 reads SGHKS; CDR2 reads YYEKEE (reference sequence). The CDR3 totals 14 residues. The CDR3 sequence: CASSLAASGGSTYF. As DNA, the CDR3 is TGTGCCAGCAGCTTGGCCGCGAGCGGGGGCTCCACATACTTC.

In this sample, this clone is medium-sized. The J gene is TRBJ2-2, the V gene TRBV10-2, with D possibly TRBD1 on 5 matching bases. The CDR3 has 14 amino acids. V dropped 8 bases and J dropped 1 base, with 11 bases sitting between them. The germline V gene encodes CDR1 WSHSY and CDR2 SAAADI. CDR3 sequence: CASLSRVNTGELFF. In DNA, the CDR3 is TGCGCCAGCTTGAGCAGGGTGAACACCGGGGAGCTGTTTTTT.

There are many counts of this clone. V usage is TRBV5-1 and J usage is TRBJ2-7; 7 bases line up with TRBD1. Germline values: CDR1 SGHRS, CDR2 YFSETQ. The length of the CDR3 is 14 residues. With 0 bases clipped from V and 2 bases from J, the junction kept 2 bases outside the gene matches. The CDR3 loop reads CASSLVQGAYEQYF. The CDR3 DNA sequence: TGCGCCAGCAGCTTGGTCCAGGGGGCCTACGAGCAGTACTTC.

There are many counts of this clone. This rearrangement joins TRBV6-1 to TRBJ2-4; 12 bases line up with TRBD2. CDR1 and CDR2 from the germline V gene are MNHNS and SASEGT. V dropped 3 bases and J dropped 9; count of bases not matched to a gene: 12. The CDR3 has 17 residues. In nucleotides, the CDR3 is TGTGCCAGCAGTGATCTTGGGCTAGCGGGGGGGCCGAGCATTCAGTACTTC. Translated, it gives CASSDLGLAGGPSIQYF.

There are many counts of this clone. The rearrangement joins TRBV6-5 to TRBJ1-2; weak D call: TRBD1 (5 bases). The V gene's germline CDR1 is MNHEY and CDR2 SVGAGI. The V gene lost 4 bases and the J gene lost 3 bases, with 9 bases spanning the gap. This CDR3 region has 13 residues. CDR3 nucleotides: TGTGCCAGCAGTTCGACAGTTTACTATGGCTACACCTTC. Translation: CASSSTVYYGYTF.